Presented here are 6 T cell receptor beta chains from one specimen sequenced in a study of blood T cell repertoires in COVID-19. Sequencing was performed with immunoSEQ multiplex PCR; in TCRdb, only in-frame clones are kept and a portion is missing. The data show about 130,000 clones, with roughly 83% seen just once and around 10% held by the top ten. Sequencing was performed on PBMCs or T cells enriched from blood (not recorded which). Receptor source: a man in his fifties or sixties who had recovered from COVID-19.

This clone was detected only a few times. CDR3 coding DNA: TGTGCCAGCAGTCCAAACAATGAGCAGTTCTTC. Translation gives CASSPNNEQFF. The rearrangement links TRBV2 to TRBJ2-1, with no clear D. The V gene lost 5 bases and the J gene lost 5 bases, with 4 bases spanning the gap. CDR1 and CDR2 from the germline V gene are SNHLY and FYNNEI. This CDR3 spans 11 amino acids. The full variable domain, rest sourced from reference TRBV2 and TRBJ2-1, is EPEVTQTPSHQVTQMGQEVILRCVPISNHLYFYWYRQILGQKVEFLVSFYNNEISEKSEIFDDQFSVERPDGSNFTLKIRSTKLEDSAMYFCASSPNNEQFFGPGTRLTVL.

This chain links TRBV27 with TRBJ2-7; 10 positions agree with TRBD1. The CDR3 has 15 residues. The V segment lost 4 bases and the J segment 4 bases; nucleotides outside the gene matches: 7. The germline gives CDR1 MNHEY, CDR2 SMNVEV (reference sequence). CDR3 amino acids: CASSSTGTGDYEQYF. The CDR3 nucleotides are TGTGCCAGCAGTTCCACCGGGACAGGGGATTACGAGCAGTACTTC.

This rearrangement joins TRBV7-9 to TRBJ2-5, with a possible D match to TRBD2 (7 bases). Germline V lookup: CDR1 SEHNR, CDR2 FQNEAQ (reference sequence). The V gene lost 1 base and the J gene lost 4 bases, with 13 bases spanning the gap. This CDR3 spans 15 amino acids. CDR3 amino acids: CASSLVGGAGETQYF. CDR3 sequence (DNA): TGTGCCAGCAGCTTAGTTGGGGGGGCCGGAGAGACCCAGTACTTC.

This clone was counted only a few times. The genes are TRBV7-6 and TRBJ1-3; 9 bases align to TRBD1. Trimming removed 7 bases from V and 2 bases from J; junction bases left unmatched: 6. The germline V gene encodes CDR1 SGHVS and CDR2 FNYEAQ. The CDR3 runs 15 residues. The CDR3 sequence is CASKPGTGTGNTIYF. CDR3 in DNA: TGTGCCAGCAAACCCGGGACAGGGACTGGAAACACCATATATTTT.

This chain joins TRBV6-6 and TRBJ1-5; a possible D gene is TRBD1 (5 bases). CDR1 and CDR2 from the germline V gene are MNHNY and SVGAGI (reference sequence). Trimming removed 4 bases at V and 6 bases at J, with 13 bases between. This CDR3 contains 14 residues. The CDR3 DNA sequence: TGTGCCAGCAGTTCCCAGGGTGACGGTCAGCCCCAGCATTTT. It specifies CASSSQGDGQPQHF.

The V gene is TRBV7-3, the J gene TRBJ2-3, with TRBD2 identical over 8 bases. Trimming removed 2 bases from V and 3 bases from J; junction bases left unmatched: 7. The CDR3 has 16 amino acids. From germline, CDR1 is SGHTA and CDR2 FQGTGA. The CDR3 reads CASSLGFSGVTDTQYF. The CDR3 DNA reads as TGTGCCAGCAGCTTAGGGTTTAGCGGGGTTACAGATACGCAGTATTTT.